Listed below are T cell receptor beta chains from one sample, sequenced in a study of control samples from healthy donors and cancer patients. Some clones are missing from TCRdb's copy, which holds only in-frame ones; the method was immunoSEQ multiplex PCR. The sample comprises around 110,000 clones, roughly nine tenths of which are singletons, and around 1.1% rests with the top ten. The specimen was PBMCs. The receptors originated from a woman aged 45-59 years with colorectal cancer. Both conserved end residues are trimmed from each CDR3.

V	J	CDR3
TRBV19	TRBJ2-1	ASSIDAGENEQF
TRBV10-3	TRBJ2-1	AISDPAGLAGNNEQF
TRBV10-3	TRBJ2-1	AISDLIRREGAYNEQF
TRBV4-1	TRBJ2-2	ASSLDGTGKNTGELF
TRBV7-9	TRBJ1-5	ASSLAQNQPQH
TRBV7-9	TRBJ2-5	ASSLGDYKYQETQY
TRBV28	TRBJ1-5	ASSDRVQPQH
TRBV2	TRBJ2-3	AGGGTGRTDTQY
TRBV5-8	TRBJ1-4	ASSSSVVDEKLF
TRBV7-3	TRBJ2-6	ASRPGTGSSGANVLT
TRBV19	TRBJ2-1	ASSIQGENEQF
TRBV2	TRBJ1-4	ASSGVGHNEKLF
TRBV3-1/TRBV3-2	TRBJ2-7	ASSQVAGDHEQY
TRBV11-1	TRBJ2-2	ASSFGGTAYGELF
TRBV7-9	TRBJ2-2	ASSKTGPDTGELF
TRBV2	TRBJ2-1	ASRVRDRVYNEQF
TRBV6-6	TRBJ1-3	ASSYSEGTSGNTIY
TRBV18	TRBJ2-2	ASSLANTGELF
TRBV28	TRBJ2-5	ASSLGVDLRRQETQY
TRBV18	TRBJ2-7	ASSPTSGSGAYEQY
TRBV5-6	TRBJ2-3	ASSLVTPDNTDTQY
TRBV13	TRBJ1-1	ASSSDVRRAF
TRBV5-1	TRBJ1-4	ASSSVEQRYGEKLF